The 9 T cell receptor beta chains below all came from one sample that was sequenced in a study of OX40 agonist ivuxolimab in advanced cancers. Profiling relied on immunoSEQ multiplex PCR, and the TCRdb table lists in-frame clones only, not all of them. The table records around 20,000 clones, over 75% of them present only once. The sequencing used CD4+ or CD8+ T cells sorted from blood, collected in a trial of the OX40 agonist ivuxolimab. The receptors stem from an adult with an advanced solid tumor such as melanoma, head and neck, liver or kidney cancer.

This clone is categorized as medium-sized. One end of the junction does not line up with germline, which may come from a read error. The CDR3 DNA reads TGTGCCAGCAGTTTGGGACAGGGGGCATATCAGCCCCAGCATTTT. It yields the protein CASSLGQGAYQPQHF. The chain joins TRBV5-8 to TRBJ1-5; 12 bases line up with TRBD1. CDR1 SGHTS and CDR2 YDEGEE come from the germline V gene. The CDR3 loop spans 15 amino acids.

This rearrangement joins TRBV13 to TRBJ2-5; weak D call: TRBD1 (6 bases). The CDR3 is 22 amino acids. Deletions cut 5 bases from V and 1 base from J, with 35 bases between. Looked up from germline, CDR1 is PRHDT and CDR2 is FYEKMQ (reference sequence). CDR3 amino acids: CASSTNRASLSDRLSVQETQYF. CDR3 bases: TGTGCCAGCAGCACCAACAGGGCCTCGCTCTCCGATCGTCTGTCGGTCCAAGAGACCCAGTACTTC. Looking up the rest from reference TRBV13 and TRBJ2-5 gives the full variable domain: AAGVIQSPRHLIKEKRETATLKCYPIPRHDTVYWYQQGPGQDPQFLISFYEKMQSDKGSIPDRFSAQQFSDYHSELNMSSLELGDSALYFCASSTNRASLSDRLSVQETQYFGPGTRLLVL.

CDR3 region: CASSQESGPYNSPLHF. The DNA for the CDR3 is TGCGCCAGCAGCCAAGAGAGTGGGCCCTATAATTCACCCCTCCACTTT. This chain connects TRBV4-3 to TRBJ1-6; unclear D gene. CDR1 is LGHNA, CDR2 YSLEER, per germline. The CDR3 has 16 residues. The ends were cut back, 0 bases at V and 2 bases at J, with 8 bases in the middle.

This sequence joins TRBV9 and TRBJ2-1; D tentatively reads TRBD1 or TRBD2 (5 bases each). Between the trimmed V and J ends, which lost 3 bases and 5 bases, there was a span of 9 bases. Germline V CDR1 and CDR2: SGDLS, YYNGEE. The CDR3 has 13 residues. The CDR3 loop reads CASSAWGNNEQFF. In DNA form, the CDR3 reads TGTGCCAGCAGCGCCTGGGGGAACAATGAGCAGTTCTTC.

The chain carries TRBV7-4 and TRBJ1-2; 10 nucleotides agree with TRBD1. V lost 5 bases, J lost 6 bases, and 3 bases stayed unmatched. This CDR3 comprises 13 residues. CDR1 SGHVT and CDR2 SQSDAQ come from the germline V gene. CDR3: CASSIGTGDGYTF. Written as DNA, the CDR3 is TGTGCCAGCAGCATTGGGACAGGGGATGGCTACACCTTC.

The rearrangement uses TRBV10-3 and TRBJ2-2; TRBD1 matches at 8 bases. Per the germline V gene, CDR1 is ENHRY and CDR2 is SYGVKD. V shed 3 bases and J 4 bases; nucleotides not matched to a gene: 16. This CDR3 contains 19 residues. CDR3 coding DNA: TGTGCCATCAGTGATCCTGGTCAGGGGGCCCATCTTAGCACCGGGGAGCTGTTTTTT. Protein product: CAISDPGQGAHLSTGELFF.

The chain joins TRBV5-5 to TRBJ2-7; 9 nucleotides align to TRBD1. The V and J ends lost 4 bases and 5 bases, in that order; junction bases with no gene match: 7. Germline loops: CDR1 SGHKS, CDR2 YYEKEE (reference sequence). This CDR3 is built from 14 residues. CDR3 sequence (DNA): TGTGCCAGCAGCCCATGGACAGGGGTACACGAGCAGTACTTC. Translated, it gives CASSPWTGVHEQYF.

J is TRBJ2-1 and V is TRBV5-4, with 8 bases fitting TRBD2. Unmatched junction bases numbered 6, after V lost 4 bases and J lost 12 bases. The CDR3 runs to 12 residues. CDR1 is SGHNT, CDR2 YYREEE, per germline (reference sequence). The CDR3 loop is CASSPGGKGQFF. The DNA for the CDR3 is TGTGCCAGCAGCCCGGGGGGGAAGGGGCAGTTCTTC. The whole variable domain, remainder taken from reference TRBV5-4 and TRBJ2-1, is ETGVTQSPTHLIKTRGQQVTLRCSSQSGHNTVSWYQQALGQGPQFIFQYYREEENGRGNFPPRFSGLQFPNYSSELNVNALELDDSALYLCASSPGGKGQFFGPGTRLTVL.

This clone was detected only once. The chain uses TRBV2 and TRBJ2-7; D is undetermined. CDR3 length: 12 amino acids. Germline assignment: CDR1 SNHLY and CDR2 FYNNEI. Trimming removed 8 bases from V and 6 bases from J, with 14 bases in between. CDR3 amino acids: CASGLANPEQYF. The CDR3 bases are TGTGCCAGCGGCCTTGCGAATCCCGAGCAGTACTTC.